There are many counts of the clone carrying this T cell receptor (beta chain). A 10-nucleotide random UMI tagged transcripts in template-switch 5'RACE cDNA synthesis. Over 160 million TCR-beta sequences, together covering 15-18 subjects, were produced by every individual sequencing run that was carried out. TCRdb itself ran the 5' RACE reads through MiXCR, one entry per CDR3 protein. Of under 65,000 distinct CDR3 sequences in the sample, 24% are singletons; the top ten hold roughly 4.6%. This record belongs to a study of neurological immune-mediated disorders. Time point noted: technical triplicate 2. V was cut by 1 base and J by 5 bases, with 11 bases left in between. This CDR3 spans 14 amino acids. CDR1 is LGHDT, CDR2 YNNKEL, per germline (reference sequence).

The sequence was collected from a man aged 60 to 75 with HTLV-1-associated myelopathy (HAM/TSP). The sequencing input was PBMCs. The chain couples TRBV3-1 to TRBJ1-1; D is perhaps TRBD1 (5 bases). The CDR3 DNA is TGTGCCAGCAGCCAAGTCCCTGGGGGTACTGAAGCTTTCTTT. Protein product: CASSQVPGGTEAFF.